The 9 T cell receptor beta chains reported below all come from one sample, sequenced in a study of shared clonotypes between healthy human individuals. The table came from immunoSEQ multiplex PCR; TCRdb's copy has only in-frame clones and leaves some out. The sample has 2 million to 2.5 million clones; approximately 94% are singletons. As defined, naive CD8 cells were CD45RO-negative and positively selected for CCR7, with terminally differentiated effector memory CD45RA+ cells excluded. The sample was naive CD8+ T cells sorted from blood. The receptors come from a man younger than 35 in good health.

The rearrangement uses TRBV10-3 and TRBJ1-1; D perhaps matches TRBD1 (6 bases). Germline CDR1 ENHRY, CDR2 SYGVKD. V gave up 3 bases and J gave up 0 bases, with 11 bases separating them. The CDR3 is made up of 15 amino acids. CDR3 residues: CAISDRTVMNTEAFF. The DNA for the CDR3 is TGTGCCATCAGTGACCGGACAGTCATGAACACTGAAGCTTTCTTT.

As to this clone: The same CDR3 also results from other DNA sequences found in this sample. The CDR3 region is CASSLRGGSYEQYF. The CDR3, as DNA: TGTGCCAGCAGTCTCAGGGGGGGCTCCTACGAGCAGTACTTC. The chain couples TRBV27 to TRBJ2-7, with D perhaps TRBD1 or TRBD2 (7 bases each). The germline V gene has CDR1 MNHEY and CDR2 SMNVEV (reference sequence). V dropped 5 bases and J dropped 0 bases, with 11 bases sitting between them. The CDR3 is 14 residues long.

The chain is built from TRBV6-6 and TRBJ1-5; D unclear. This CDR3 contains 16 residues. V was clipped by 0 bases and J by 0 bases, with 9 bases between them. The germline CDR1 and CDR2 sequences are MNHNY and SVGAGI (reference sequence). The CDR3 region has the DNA TGTGCCAGCAGTTACTCGCAACGGTATAGCAATCAGCCCCAGCATTTT. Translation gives CASSYSQRYSNQPQHF.

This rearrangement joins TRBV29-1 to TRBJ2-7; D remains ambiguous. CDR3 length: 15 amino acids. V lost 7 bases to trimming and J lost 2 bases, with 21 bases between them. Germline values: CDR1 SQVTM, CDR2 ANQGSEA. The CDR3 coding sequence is TGCAGCGCCCTGTTACCGGTCTTTAAAGCCTACGAGCAGTACTTC. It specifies CSALLPVFKAYEQYF.

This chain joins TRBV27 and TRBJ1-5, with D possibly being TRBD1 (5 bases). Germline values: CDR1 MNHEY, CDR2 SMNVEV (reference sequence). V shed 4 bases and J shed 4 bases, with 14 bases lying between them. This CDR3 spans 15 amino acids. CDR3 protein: CASSSRDGGNQPQHF. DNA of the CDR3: TGTGCCAGCAGTTCCCGGGACGGTGGAAATCAGCCCCAGCATTTT.

The CDR3 reads CAGMGLKSGNTIYF. Written as DNA, the CDR3 is TGTGCCGGAATGGGACTGAAGTCTGGAAACACCATATATTTT. The V call is TRBV30, the J call TRBJ1-3, with D possibly being TRBD1 (5 bases). The length of the CDR3 is 14 residues. Trimming shortened V by 8 bases and J by 1 base, and 15 bases separated the two germline ends. Germline CDR1 and CDR2: GTSNPN and SVGIG (reference sequence).

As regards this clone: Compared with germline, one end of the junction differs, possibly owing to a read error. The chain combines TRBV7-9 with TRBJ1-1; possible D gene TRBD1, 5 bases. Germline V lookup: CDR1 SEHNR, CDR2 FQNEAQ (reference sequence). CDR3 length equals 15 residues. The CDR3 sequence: CASSLAEGLDTEAFF. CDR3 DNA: TGTGCCAGCAGTTTAGCTGAGGGACTGGACACTGAAGCTTTCTTT.

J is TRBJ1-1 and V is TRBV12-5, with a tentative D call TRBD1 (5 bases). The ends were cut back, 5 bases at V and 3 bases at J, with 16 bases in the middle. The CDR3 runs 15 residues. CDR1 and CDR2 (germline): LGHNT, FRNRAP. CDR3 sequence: CASGPEGPRDTEAFF. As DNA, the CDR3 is TGTGCTAGTGGTCCTGAGGGGCCCCGGGACACTGAAGCTTTCTTT.

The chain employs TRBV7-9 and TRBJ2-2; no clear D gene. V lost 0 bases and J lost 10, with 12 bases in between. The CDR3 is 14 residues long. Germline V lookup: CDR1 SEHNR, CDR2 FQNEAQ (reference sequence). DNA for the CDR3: TGTGCCAGCAGCTTAGCTCTTTCCTACGAGGAGCTGTTTTTT. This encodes CASSLALSYEELFF.